Presented here are 28 T cell receptor beta chains from one specimen sequenced in a study of shared clonotypes between healthy human individuals. Profiling relied on immunoSEQ multiplex PCR, and the TCRdb table lists in-frame clones only, not all of them. The top ten clones hold about 0.064% of a sample with roughly 530,000 clones, 96% of them seen once. Sequenced sample: naive CD4+ T cells sorted from blood. Specified subset: CD45RA+ positively selected. The receptors stem from a woman aged 25 to 39 in good health.

This clone has a single count. This chain joins TRBV28 and TRBJ1-6; possible D gene TRBD1, 6 bases. CDR3 size: 14 residues. V lost 6 bases, J lost 4 bases, and 10 bases lay in between. CDR1 and CDR2 from the germline V gene are MDHEN and SYDVKM. CDR3 amino acids: CASSLGTYNSPLHF. The CDR3 region has the DNA TGTGCCAGCAGCCTCGGGACATATAATTCACCCCTCCACTTT.

The chain is built from TRBV18 and TRBJ2-5; a possible D gene is TRBD2 (6 bases). The CDR3 has 13 amino acids. With 1 base removed from V and 5 bases from J, the gap between germline ends came to 8 bases. The germline CDR1 and CDR2 sequences are KGHSH and LQKENI. Here the CDR3 reads CASSPRRGETQYF. CDR3 nucleotides: TGTGCCAGCTCACCACGGAGGGGTGAGACCCAGTACTTC.

The J gene is TRBJ1-5, the V gene TRBV28, with TRBD1 matching over 7 bases. There are 12 residues in the CDR3. V was pared by 10 bases and J by 5 bases, with 5 bases of the junction left unmatched. Looked up from germline, CDR1 is MDHEN and CDR2 is SYDVKM. The CDR3 nucleotides read TGTGCCATCCACAGGGGCGATCAGCCCCAGCATTTT. It translates to CAIHRGDQPQHF.

V is TRBV11-2 and J is TRBJ2-3; TRBD1 is a possible D gene (6 bases). Trimming took 0 bases from V and 11 from J, leaving 9 bases between them. Germline CDR1 is SGHAT and CDR2 is FQNNGV. The CDR3 sequence is 12 residues long. The DNA of the CDR3 is TGTGCCAGCAGCTTAGACAGGGGTGAGCAGTATTTT. As protein: CASSLDRGEQYF.

This clone came up a few times. The chain couples TRBV30 to TRBJ1-2; D remains unclear. Germline loops: CDR1 GTSNPN, CDR2 SVGIG (reference sequence). The CDR3 runs to 13 residues. The V and J ends lost 2 bases and 8 bases respectively, with 15 bases between them. CDR3 bases: TGTGCCTGGAGTAGGACCCCTCCGGGGGGCTACACCTTC. This encodes CAWSRTPPGGYTF.

The chain is built from TRBV28 and TRBJ2-7; D ambiguous. The CDR3 is made up of 13 amino acids. Germline V gene sequence: CDR1 MDHEN, CDR2 SYDVKM. V was pared by 4 bases and J by 2 bases, with 9 bases between. Here the CDR3 reads CASSSPRTYEQYF. CDR3 bases: TGTGCCAGCAGTTCCCCTCGGACCTACGAGCAGTACTTC.

The chain recombines TRBV5-1 with TRBJ2-7, with 10 positions matching TRBD1. Looked up from germline, CDR1 is SGHRS and CDR2 is YFSETQ. The CDR3 contains 13 residues. J was trimmed by 3 bases and V by 3 bases; bases with no gene match: 0. CDR3 loop: CASSWTGGYEQYF. DNA of the CDR3: TGCGCCAGCAGCTGGACAGGGGGCTACGAGCAGTACTTC.

The chain uses TRBV28 and TRBJ2-7; TRBD2 matches at 7 bases. The CDR3 is made up of 15 amino acids. Per the germline V gene, CDR1 is MDHEN and CDR2 is SYDVKM. V shed 4 bases and J 1 base; nucleotides not matched to a gene: 7. The CDR3 sequence is CASSSPGRGSYEQYF. The CDR3 DNA follows: TGTGCCAGCAGTTCCCCCGGGCGGGGGTCCTACGAGCAGTACTTC.

This clone was recorded only once. The V gene is TRBV13, the J gene TRBJ1-2, with a possible D match to TRBD1 (5 bases). The length of the CDR3 is 14 residues. V was shortened by 5 bases and J by 4 bases, with 14 bases between the two germline ends. From germline, CDR1 is PRHDT and CDR2 FYEKMQ (reference sequence). The CDR3 loop reads CASSRGERGYGYTF. In DNA form, the CDR3 reads TGTGCCAGCAGCCGGGGGGAGAGGGGCTATGGCTACACCTTC.

The chain is built from TRBV11-2 and TRBJ1-3, with no clear D. Per germline, CDR1 SGHAT and CDR2 FQNNGV. V was cut by 5 bases and J by 1 base, with 9 bases left in between. The CDR3 extends over 14 amino acids. The CDR3: CASSTTDSGNTIYF. The CDR3 coding sequence is TGTGCCAGCAGCACTACGGATTCTGGAAACACCATATATTTT.

The V and J genes are TRBV7-8 and TRBJ2-7; D not certain. The CDR3 spans 11 residues. Looked up from germline, CDR1 is SGHVS and CDR2 is FQNEAQ. The germline V and J ends were trimmed by 5 bases and 7 bases, with 9 bases remaining between them. The CDR3 nucleotides read TGTGCCAGCAGCAACAGAGTTGAGCAGTACTTC. Protein product: CASSNRVEQYF.

The chain recombines TRBV28 with TRBJ1-2, with TRBD1 identical over 10 bases. V lost 5 bases to trimming and J lost 8 bases; unmatched junction nucleotides: 11. Germline V gene lookup returns CDR1 MDHEN and CDR2 SYDVKM. This CDR3 has 15 residues. The chain's CDR3 is CASSPGDRGSLGYTF. The CDR3 DNA reads TGTGCCAGCAGTCCGGGGGACAGGGGAAGTCTGGGCTACACCTTC.

The chain is built from TRBV28 and TRBJ1-2, with TRBD1 matching 7 bases. The germline V gene encodes CDR1 MDHEN and CDR2 SYDVKM. This CDR3 has 15 amino acids. The J segment lost 2 bases and the V segment lost 1 base, leaving 4 bases of the junction unmatched. The CDR3 nucleotides are TGTGCCAGCAGTTTATCGTCGACAGGGAACTATGGCTACACCTTC. Translation: CASSLSSTGNYGYTF.

The V call is TRBV5-1, the J call TRBJ2-7, with D uncertain. The CDR3 consists of 14 residues. V gave up 1 base and J gave up 2 bases, with 10 bases separating them. CDR1 and CDR2 (germline): SGHRS, YFSETQ. CDR3 in amino acids: CASSLTAGPYEQYF. Written as DNA, the CDR3 is TGCGCCAGCAGCTTGACAGCAGGTCCCTACGAGCAGTACTTC.

The V call is TRBV4-1, the J call TRBJ2-5; 9 nucleotides agree with TRBD2. Near its end, the DNA agrees better with TRBJ2-7, so the J call may be wrong. Germline V lookup: CDR1 MGHRA, CDR2 YSYEKL. This CDR3 is built from 15 residues. CDR3 DNA: TGCGCCAGCAGCCAAGACCCCCTAGCGGGAAACGAGCAGTACTTC. This codes for CASSQDPLAGNEQYF.

The CDR3 DNA reads TGTGCCAGCAGTGACGGCTGGGGGAGCGGGAGACGAGGGAATGAGCAGTTCTTC. Translating it yields CASSDGWGSGRRGNEQFF. The chain links TRBV6-1 to TRBJ2-1, with TRBD2 matching 8 bases. Germline loops: CDR1 MNHNS, CDR2 SASEGT. The CDR3 spans 18 residues. V gave up 3 bases and J gave up 7 bases; unmatched junction bases: 17.

The chain joins TRBV18 to TRBJ1-1, with 11 bases identical to TRBD1. J lost 3 bases, V lost 4 bases, and 10 bases had no gene match. Germline values: CDR1 KGHSH, CDR2 LQKENI. The CDR3 sequence is 17 residues long. The CDR3 DNA follows: TGTGCCAGCTCACACGTAAAAGGACAGGGGGCTTACACTGAAGCTTTCTTT. It codes for CASSHVKGQGAYTEAFF.

The genes are TRBV5-8 and TRBJ1-4; D is uncertain. The CDR3 has 14 amino acids. Germline CDR1 SGHTS, CDR2 YDEGEE. V was pared by 2 bases and J by 5 bases, with 10 bases between. CDR3: CASSFDGENEKLFF. In DNA form, the CDR3 reads TGTGCCAGCAGCTTTGACGGGGAGAATGAAAAACTGTTTTTT.

J is TRBJ1-6 and V is TRBV4-2; no clear D gene. This CDR3 has 14 residues. Germline CDR1 reads LGHNA; CDR2 reads YNFKEQ. Trimming took off 0 bases at V and 7 bases at J, with 7 bases between the two ends. The CDR3 reads CASSQDLGNSPLHF. The CDR3 bases are TGTGCCAGCAGCCAAGATCTGGGAAATTCACCCCTCCACTTT.

The chain has TRBV7-3 and TRBJ2-1; possibly TRBD1 or TRBD2 for D (5 bases each). V was cut by 6 bases and J by 3 bases, with 21 bases left in between. The length of the CDR3 is 17 residues. Germline V gene sequence: CDR1 SGHTA, CDR2 FQGTGA. CDR3 nucleotides: TGTGCCAGCAGTCGGTCTTGGTGGGGGAGTGGCTACAATGAGCAGTTCTTC. Its translation: CASSRSWWGSGYNEQFF.

This clone occurred once. This chain links TRBV28 with TRBJ2-1, with 10 bases lining up with TRBD1. Germline loops: CDR1 MDHEN, CDR2 SYDVKM. The CDR3 runs 15 residues. After removal of 1 base from V and 10 bases from J, the junction contained 7 bases not matched to a gene. The CDR3 spells CASSLLGQGTEEQFF. Written as DNA, the CDR3 is TGTGCCAGCAGTTTATTGGGACAGGGGACTGAGGAGCAGTTCTTC.

CDR3 protein: CASSQDGLAGVWIEADTQYF. CDR3 bases: TGCGCCAGCAGCCAAGATGGGCTAGCGGGAGTCTGGATCGAGGCAGATACGCAGTATTTT. V and J are TRBV4-1 and TRBJ2-3; TRBD2 matches 10 bases. The ends lost 0 bases at V and 4 bases at J; junction bases unmatched: 16. The length of the CDR3 is 20 residues. Per the germline V gene, CDR1 is MGHRA and CDR2 is YSYEKL.

The rearrangement uses TRBV11-2 and TRBJ1-2; unclear D gene. The V end was cut by 5 bases, the J end by 6 bases, with 13 bases between. In germline, CDR1 is SGHAT, CDR2 FQNNGV. This CDR3 is 13 amino acids long. CDR3 sequence (DNA): TGTGCCAGCAGCCCCAGCGCCGGGGATGGCTACACCTTC. This encodes CASSPSAGDGYTF.

This sequence joins TRBV28 and TRBJ2-3, with TRBD2 matching 16 bases. CDR1 and CDR2 from the germline V gene are MDHEN and SYDVKM. V lost 4 bases, J lost 2 bases, and 3 bases stayed unmatched. This CDR3 spans 17 amino acids. CDR3 residues: CASSSGTSGRVTDTQYF. CDR3 nucleotide sequence: TGTGCCAGCAGTTCTGGGACTAGCGGGAGGGTCACAGATACGCAGTATTTT.

The chain is built from TRBV5-1 and TRBJ1-4; possibly TRBD1 for D (5 bases). V lost 0 bases to trimming and J lost 8 bases, with 11 bases between them. CDR3 length equals 14 residues. Germline values: CDR1 SGHRS, CDR2 YFSETQ. Here the CDR3 DNA reads TGCGCCAGCAGCTTGGCCCTGGGGGAGGAAAAACTGTTTTTT. Amino acids: CASSLALGEEKLFF.

There are a few counts of this clone. This rearrangement joins TRBV28 to TRBJ2-7; 9 bases map to TRBD2. CDR3 length: 13 residues. V was clipped by 7 bases and J by 2 bases; unmatched bases: 3. In germline, CDR1 is MDHEN, CDR2 SYDVKM. CDR3 sequence: CASKGLATYEQYF. DNA for the CDR3: TGTGCCAGCAAGGGACTAGCCACCTACGAGCAGTACTTC.

The chain combines TRBV7-2 with TRBJ1-2; D might be TRBD1 (5 bases). Germline V CDR1 and CDR2: SGHTA, FQGNSA. The CDR3 runs 13 residues. Trimming took off 8 bases at V and 4 bases at J, with 14 bases between the two ends. The chain's CDR3 is CASVRDFPYGYTF. In DNA, the CDR3 is TGTGCCAGCGTCAGGGATTTTCCCTATGGCTACACCTTC.

The J gene is TRBJ2-1, the V gene TRBV2; 11 bases line up with TRBD2. The CDR3 runs 16 residues. V was clipped by 6 bases and J by 2 bases; unmatched bases: 6. Germline V gene data show CDR1 as SNHLY and CDR2 as FYNNEI. The CDR3 here is CASSLGLAGPYNEQFF. Written as DNA, the CDR3 is TGTGCCAGCAGCCTCGGACTAGCGGGTCCCTACAATGAGCAGTTCTTC.